A single T cell receptor (beta chain) is shown here with its context. Its antigen is not identified. The PCR employed 60 Vbeta primers together with 13 Jbeta primers. The table came from immunoSEQ multiplex PCR; TCRdb's copy has only in-frame clones and leaves some out. This table holds 130,000 to 150,000 clones, roughly 80% found once. This CDR3 comprises 14 residues. Trimming cost V 4 bases and J 4 bases, with 13 bases left between them. The germline V gene has CDR1 MGHRA and CDR2 YSYEKL. The data stem from a study of cytomegalovirus exposure and HLA in healthy donors. Study results and limitations: CMV serostatus was the only immune exposure information that was available. Presence/absence analyses supposed approximately even sequencing depth among donors.

The rearrangement links TRBV4-1 to TRBJ1-2, with D perhaps matching TRBD1 (6 bases). The sequencing sample was made of PBMCs. This clonotype originated in a man aged 40-49 years in good health and CMV-seropositive. The CDR3 spells CASSLSDRSYGYTF. As DNA, the CDR3 is TGCGCCAGCAGCCTCTCCGACAGGAGCTATGGCTACACCTTC.